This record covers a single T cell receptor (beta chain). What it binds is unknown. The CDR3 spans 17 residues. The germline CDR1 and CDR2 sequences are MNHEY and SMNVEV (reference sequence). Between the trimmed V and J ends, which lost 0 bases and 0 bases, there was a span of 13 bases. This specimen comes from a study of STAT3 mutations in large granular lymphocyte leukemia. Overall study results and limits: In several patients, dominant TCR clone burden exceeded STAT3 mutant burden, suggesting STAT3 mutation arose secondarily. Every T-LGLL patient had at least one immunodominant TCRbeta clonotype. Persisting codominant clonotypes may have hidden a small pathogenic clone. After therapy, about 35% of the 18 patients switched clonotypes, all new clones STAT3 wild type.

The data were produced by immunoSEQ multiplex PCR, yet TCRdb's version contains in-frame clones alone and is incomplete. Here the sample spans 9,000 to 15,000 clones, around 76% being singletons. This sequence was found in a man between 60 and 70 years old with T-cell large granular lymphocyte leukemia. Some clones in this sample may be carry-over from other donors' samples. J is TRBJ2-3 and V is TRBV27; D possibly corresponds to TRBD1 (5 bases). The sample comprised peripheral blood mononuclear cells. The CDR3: CASSLSGPPRSTDTQYF. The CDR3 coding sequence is TGTGCCAGCAGTTTATCGGGGCCCCCCCGTAGCACAGATACGCAGTATTTT.